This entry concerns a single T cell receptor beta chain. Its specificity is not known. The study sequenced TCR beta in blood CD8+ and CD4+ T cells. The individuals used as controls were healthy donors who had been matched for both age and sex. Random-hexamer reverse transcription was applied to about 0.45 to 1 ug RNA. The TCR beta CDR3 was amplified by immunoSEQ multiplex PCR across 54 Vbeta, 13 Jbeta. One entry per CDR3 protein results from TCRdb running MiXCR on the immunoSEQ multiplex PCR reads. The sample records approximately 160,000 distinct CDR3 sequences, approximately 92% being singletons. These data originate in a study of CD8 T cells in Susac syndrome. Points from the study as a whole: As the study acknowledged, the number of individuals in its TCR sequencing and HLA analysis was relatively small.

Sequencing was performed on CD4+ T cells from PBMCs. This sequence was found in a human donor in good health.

CDR3 residues: CASSSTVTYEQYF. CDR3 in DNA: TGTGCCAGCAGTTCGACGGTTACCTACGAGCAGTACTTC. The rearrangement links TRBV12-3 or TRBV12-4 to TRBJ2-7; D unclear. This CDR3 is 13 amino acids long. The V gene lost 4 bases and the J gene lost 2 bases, with 9 bases spanning the gap.